One TCR beta chain is described in this entry. The specificity of this receptor is unknown. Base-call qualities are not available, and no considerably larger clone is one nucleotide away. The sample belongs to a study of T-cell memory formation after mild COVID-19 (dated by TCRdb to the early 2020s). Regarding the study in general: TCR sequence clusters from the two donors were found to be largely donor specific. The cohort was made up of two young adult volunteers, one female and one male, who were previously healthy. In a couple of donors, T-cell clones that expanded and contracted after mild COVID-19 were tracked by sequencing TCRalpha and TCRbeta repertoires over time.

Overall study outcomes, separate from this receptor: The detection of some responding clones in pre-infection memory suggests that pre-existing cross-reactive memory T cells joined the SARS-CoV-2 response. Only a couple of mild cases were covered by the study, and larger cohorts that include severe cases with pre-infection samples were considered necessary. Contracting CD4+ clones turned up mainly in the CM and EM memory subsets, whereas EMRA was where CD8+ clones were enriched. Whether the second-wave clones peaking on day 37 were SARS-CoV-2 specific was not confirmed. Clones that contracted from day 15 to 85 showed balanced CD4/CD8 phenotypes, whereas a second wave of clones that expanded from day 15 to 37 leaned towards CD4+.

The data were produced on an Illumina NovaSeq 6000. cDNA libraries for TCRalpha and TCRbeta were prepared by 5'RACE using constant-segment primers, with sample barcodes and unique molecular identifiers added. Trizol reagent was used to extract RNA from every sample. Libraries were amplified in two PCR steps, with a second sample barcode and Illumina TruSeq adapters added in the second step. Libraries were sequenced on an Illumina NovaSeq with 2 x 150 bp paired-end reads. Per the source publication's procedure: Reads were demultiplexed and collapsed into UMI-guided consensus sequences with migec v1.2.7. With mixcr v2.1.11, UMI consensuses were aligned to TRA and TRB V and J templates and assembled into clonotypes. A clonotype was counted as expanded or contracted only when both edgeR and NoisET called the clonotype significant, with the noise models trained on biological replicates. For edgeR calls, the cutoffs were a false discovery rate-adjusted p below 0.01 and a log2 fold-change threshold of 1. As an exploratory analysis of dynamics, max-normalized trajectories of the 1000 most abundant clonotypes were examined by PCA with hierarchical clustering. Separately sequenced CD4+ and CD8+ repertoires were used to assign the CD4 or CD8 phenotype of responding clones. TCRdb itself trimmed the public reads at Q25 with fastp, ran MiXCR and retained productive beta chains. Each entry is one CDR3 protein sequence, shown with its most common DNA and genes. TCRdb's processing, not the authors' own work, is the source of the V and J calls. For this sample there are under 300,000 distinct CDR3 sequences; roughly 17% appear just once. The ten largest account for around 3.8% of the sample.

Ficoll-Paque density gradient centrifugation was used to isolate PBMCs. The V and J ends are trimmed by 4 bases and 8 bases, leaving 9 bases between them. The CDR3 measures 13 amino acids from cysteine to phenylalanine. CDR3 DNA is the only sequence kept; it has 39 bases, read in frame from the first base. CDR1 MGHRA and CDR2 YSYEKL were looked up in the germline V gene. The receptor comes from a man aged 18 to 30 who had mild COVID-19 (a few samples of this study predate the infection). The sample titles of this study are shuffled in the database, so cell type and time point are left out; the donor was told from shared clones. The sample consisted of PBMCs or a T cell subset sorted from them (not recorded which). The chain links TRBV4-1 with TRBJ1-6; the D gene lacks a confident call. CDR3 protein: CASSRKWDSPLHF. The nucleotide sequence reads as follows: TGCGCCAGCAGCCGCAAGTGGGATTCACCCCTCCACTTT.